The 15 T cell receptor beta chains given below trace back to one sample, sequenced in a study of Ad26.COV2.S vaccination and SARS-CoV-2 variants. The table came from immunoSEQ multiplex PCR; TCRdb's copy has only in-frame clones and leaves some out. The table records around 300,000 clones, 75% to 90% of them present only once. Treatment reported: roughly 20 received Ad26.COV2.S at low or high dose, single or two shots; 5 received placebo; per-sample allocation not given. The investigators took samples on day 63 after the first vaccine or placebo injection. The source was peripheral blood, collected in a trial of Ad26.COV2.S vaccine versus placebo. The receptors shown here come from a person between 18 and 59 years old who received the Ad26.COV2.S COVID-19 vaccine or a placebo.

CDR3 region: CASSLDRRIHNEQFF. CDR3 DNA: TGTGCCAGCAGCTTGGACAGGAGGATCCACAATGAGCAGTTCTTC. The chain recombines TRBV5-5 with TRBJ2-1; D may correspond to TRBD1 or TRBD2 (5 bases each). Looked up from germline, CDR1 is SGHKS and CDR2 is YYEKEE (reference sequence). CDR3 size: 15 residues. Trimming cost V 0 bases and J 5 bases, with 12 bases left between them. The variable domain in full, with the rest retrieved from reference TRBV5-5 and TRBJ2-1, is DAGVTQSPTHLIKTRGQQVTLRCSPISGHKSVSWYQQVLGQGPQFIFQYYEKEERGRGNFPDRFSARQFPNYSSELNVNALLLGDSALYLCASSLDRRIHNEQFFGPGTRLTVL.

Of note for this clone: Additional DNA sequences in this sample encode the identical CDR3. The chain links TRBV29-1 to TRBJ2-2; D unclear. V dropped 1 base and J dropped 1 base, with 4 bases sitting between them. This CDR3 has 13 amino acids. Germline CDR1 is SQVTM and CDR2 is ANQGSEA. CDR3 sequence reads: CSVEGQNTGELFF. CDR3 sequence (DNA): TGCAGCGTTGAAGGACAGAACACCGGGGAGCTGTTTTTT.

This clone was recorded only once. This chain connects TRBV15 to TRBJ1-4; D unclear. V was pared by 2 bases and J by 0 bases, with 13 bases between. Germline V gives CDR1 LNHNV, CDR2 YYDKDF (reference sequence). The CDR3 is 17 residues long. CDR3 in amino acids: CATSRKTAIATNEKLFF. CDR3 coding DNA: TGTGCCACCAGCAGAAAGACCGCAATTGCAACTAATGAAAAACTGTTTTTT.

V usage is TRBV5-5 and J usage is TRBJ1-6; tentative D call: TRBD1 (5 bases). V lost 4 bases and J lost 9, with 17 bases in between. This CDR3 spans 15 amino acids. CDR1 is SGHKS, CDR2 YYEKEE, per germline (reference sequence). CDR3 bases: TGTGCCAGCAGCCTAAGACAGCATCAAGGTTCACCCCTCCACTTT. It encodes CASSLRQHQGSPLHF. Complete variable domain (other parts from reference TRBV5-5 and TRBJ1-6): DAGVTQSPTHLIKTRGQQVTLRCSPISGHKSVSWYQQVLGQGPQFIFQYYEKEERGRGNFPDRFSARQFPNYSSELNVNALLLGDSALYLCASSLRQHQGSPLHFGNGTRLTVT.

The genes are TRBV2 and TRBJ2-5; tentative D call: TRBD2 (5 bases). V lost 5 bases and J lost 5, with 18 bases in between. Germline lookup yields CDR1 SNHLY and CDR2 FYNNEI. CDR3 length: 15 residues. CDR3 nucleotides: TGTGCCAGCAGTAGGAAAGGGCTAGCTGGGGAGACCCAGTACTTC. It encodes CASSRKGLAGETQYF.

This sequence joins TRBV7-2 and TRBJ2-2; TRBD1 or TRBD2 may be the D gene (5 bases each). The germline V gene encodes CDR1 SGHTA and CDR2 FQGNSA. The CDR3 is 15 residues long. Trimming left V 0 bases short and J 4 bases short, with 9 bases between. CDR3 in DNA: TGTGCCAGCAGCTTAGCGCGAGGGACCACCGGGGAGCTGTTTTTT. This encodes CASSLARGTTGELFF.

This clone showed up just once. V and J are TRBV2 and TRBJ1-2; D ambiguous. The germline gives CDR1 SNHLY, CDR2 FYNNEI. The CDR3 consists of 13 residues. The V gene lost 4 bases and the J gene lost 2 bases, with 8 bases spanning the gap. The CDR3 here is CASSGNGNYGYTF. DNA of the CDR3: TGTGCCAGCAGTGGAAACGGGAACTATGGCTACACCTTC.

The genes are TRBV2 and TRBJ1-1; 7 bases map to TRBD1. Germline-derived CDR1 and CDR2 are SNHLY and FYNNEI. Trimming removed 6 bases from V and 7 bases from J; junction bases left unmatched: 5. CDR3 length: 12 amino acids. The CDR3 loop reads CASRTGFGEAFF. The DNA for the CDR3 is TGTGCCAGCAGGACAGGGTTCGGTGAAGCTTTCTTT.

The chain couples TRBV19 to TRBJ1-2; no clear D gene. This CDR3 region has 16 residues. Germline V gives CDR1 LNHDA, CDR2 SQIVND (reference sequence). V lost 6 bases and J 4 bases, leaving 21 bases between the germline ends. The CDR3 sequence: CASRPIIGHQSYGYTF. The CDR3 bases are TGTGCCAGTAGACCAATCATAGGGCACCAGAGCTATGGCTACACCTTC.

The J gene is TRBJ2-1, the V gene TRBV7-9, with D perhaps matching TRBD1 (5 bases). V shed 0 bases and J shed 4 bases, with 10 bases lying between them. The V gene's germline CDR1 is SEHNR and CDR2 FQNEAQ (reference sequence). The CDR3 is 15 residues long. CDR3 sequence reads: CASSLAGHRYNEQFF. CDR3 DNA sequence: TGTGCCAGCAGCTTAGCTGGCCACAGGTACAATGAGCAGTTCTTC. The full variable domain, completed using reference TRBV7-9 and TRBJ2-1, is DTGVSQNPRHKITKRGQNVTFRCDPISEHNRLYWYRQTLGQGPEFLTYFQNEAQLEKSRLLSDRFSAERPKGSFSTLEIQRTEQGDSAMYLCASSLAGHRYNEQFFGPGTRLTVL.

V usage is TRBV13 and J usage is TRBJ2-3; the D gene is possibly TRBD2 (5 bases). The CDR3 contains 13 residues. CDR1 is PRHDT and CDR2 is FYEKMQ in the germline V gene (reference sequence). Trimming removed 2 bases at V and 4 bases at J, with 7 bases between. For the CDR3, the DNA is TGTGCCAGCAGCTTACAGAGGGCAGATACGCAGTATTTT. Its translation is CASSLQRADTQYF.

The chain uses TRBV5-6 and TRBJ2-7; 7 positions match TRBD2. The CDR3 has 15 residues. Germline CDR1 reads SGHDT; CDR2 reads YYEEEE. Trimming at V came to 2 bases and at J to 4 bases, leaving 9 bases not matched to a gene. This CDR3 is CASSFGAGRSYEQYF. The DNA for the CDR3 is TGTGCCAGCAGCTTTGGAGCGGGGAGGTCTTACGAGCAGTACTTC.

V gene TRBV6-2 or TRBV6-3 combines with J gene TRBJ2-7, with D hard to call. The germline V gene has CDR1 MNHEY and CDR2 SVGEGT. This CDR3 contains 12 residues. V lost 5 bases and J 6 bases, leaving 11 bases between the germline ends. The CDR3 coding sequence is TGTGCCAGCAGTCTCGACTCGGTCGAGCAGTACTTC. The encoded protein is CASSLDSVEQYF.

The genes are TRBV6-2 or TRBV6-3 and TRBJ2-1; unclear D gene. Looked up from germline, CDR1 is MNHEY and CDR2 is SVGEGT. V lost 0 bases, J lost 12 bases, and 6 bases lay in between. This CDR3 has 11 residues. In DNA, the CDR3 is TGTGCCAGCAGTTACTCGACAACGCAGTTCTTC. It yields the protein CASSYSTTQFF.

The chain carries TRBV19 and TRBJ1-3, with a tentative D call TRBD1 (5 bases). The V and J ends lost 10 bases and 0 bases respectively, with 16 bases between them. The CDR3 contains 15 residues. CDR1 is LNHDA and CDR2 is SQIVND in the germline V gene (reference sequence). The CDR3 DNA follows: TGTGCCACTCAGACAGCCCGGAGCTCTGGAAACACCATATATTTT. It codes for CATQTARSSGNTIYF. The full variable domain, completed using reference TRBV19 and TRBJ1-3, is DGGITQSPKYLFRKEGQNVTLSCEQNLNHDAMYWYRQDPGQGLRLIYYSQIVNDFQKGDIAEGYSVSREKKESFPLTVTSAQKNPTAFYLCATQTARSSGNTIYFGEGSWLTVV.